One sample yielded the 10 T cell receptor beta chains listed below, sequenced in a study of technical replicates of blood from four donors. The method was immunoSEQ multiplex PCR; TCRdb's version includes in-frame clones alone and lacks a portion of them. The sample carries 80,000 or so clones, about 98% recorded once. What was sequenced was T cells isolated from PBMCs. The receptors shown here come from a human donor in good health.

This sequence joins TRBV7-8 and TRBJ2-1, with TRBD2 matching over 8 bases. Germline trimming cut 1 base from V and 7 bases from J; bases unmatched to any gene: 12. This CDR3 comprises 17 residues. Germline lookup yields CDR1 SGHVS and CDR2 FQNEAQ. This chain's CDR3 is CASSLGLRGAEFNEQFF. The CDR3 nucleotides are TGTGCCAGCAGCTTAGGGTTGCGGGGGGCCGAGTTTAATGAGCAGTTCTTC. Full variable domain (missing parts from reference TRBV7-8 and TRBJ2-1): GAGVSQSPRYKVAKRGQDVALRCDPISGHVSLFWYQQALGQGPEFLTYFQNEAQLDKSGLPSDRFFAERPEGSVSTLKIQRTQQEDSAVYLCASSLGLRGAEFNEQFFGPGTRLTVL.

The V gene is TRBV28, the J gene TRBJ2-1, with 9 nucleotides matching TRBD2. This CDR3 comprises 16 residues. V dropped 1 base and J dropped 8; count of bases not matched to a gene: 9. CDR1 is MDHEN, CDR2 SYDVKM, per germline. CDR3 in DNA: TGTGCCAGCAGTTTATTCACTATAGCGGGAGACGATGAGCAGTTCTTC. Amino acid sequence: CASSLFTIAGDDEQFF.

The V gene is TRBV27, the J gene TRBJ2-1, with 10 bases aligning to TRBD1. CDR1 and CDR2 from the germline V gene are MNHEY and SMNVEV (reference sequence). Trimming removed 4 bases from V and 4 bases from J; junction bases left unmatched: 16. This CDR3 region has 19 residues. The DNA of the CDR3 is TGTGCCAGCAGTTCCGCCGGGACAGGGGAAAATAAGATTTACAATGAGCAGTTCTTC. Translation gives CASSSAGTGENKIYNEQFF.

The chain uses TRBV6-5 and TRBJ1-5, with TRBD1 identical over 7 bases. CDR1 is MNHEY and CDR2 is SVGAGI in the germline V gene. The CDR3 totals 14 residues. After removal of 8 bases from V and 0 bases from J, the junction contained 4 bases not matched to a gene. CDR3 region: CASSGQFSNQPQHF. CDR3 nucleotides: TGTGCCAGCTCGGGACAGTTTAGCAATCAGCCCCAGCATTTT.

The chain links TRBV12-5 to TRBJ2-3; D is possibly TRBD2 (5 bases). V was pared by 0 bases and J by 6 bases, with 25 bases between. This CDR3 is built from 19 residues. CDR1 is LGHNT, CDR2 FRNRAP, per germline. CDR3 region: CASGLVSDGELKVSDTQYF. CDR3 in DNA: TGTGCTAGTGGTTTGGTAAGCGATGGGGAGTTGAAGGTGTCGGATACGCAGTATTTT.

The DNA for the CDR3 is TGTGCCAGCAGCGTAGGGGTCCGGGGAAGCGAGACCCAGTACTTC. Protein product: CASSVGVRGSETQYF. The chain carries TRBV9 and TRBJ2-5; maybe TRBD2 (5 bases). Trimming pared 0 bases from V and 5 bases from J, leaving 14 bases between. The CDR3 covers 15 residues. CDR1 and CDR2 from the germline V gene are SGDLS and YYNGEE.

V usage is TRBV29-1 and J usage is TRBJ2-5, with 12 bases fitting TRBD1. Germline lookup yields CDR1 SQVTM and CDR2 ANQGSEA. The CDR3 sequence is 14 residues long. The V gene end was trimmed by 5 bases and the J gene end by 4 bases; junction bases not matched to a gene: 5. CDR3 in amino acids: CSVLRDRGRETQYF. As DNA, the CDR3 is TGCAGCGTTCTACGGGACAGGGGGCGAGAGACCCAGTACTTC.

In DNA, the CDR3 is TGCAGCGTACGTACAGGGGTATACGAGCAGTACTTC. Protein product: CSVRTGVYEQYF. This rearrangement joins TRBV29-1 to TRBJ2-7, with 7 positions matching TRBD1. The CDR3 runs 12 residues. Germline CDR1 and CDR2: SQVTM and ANQGSEA. V lost 6 bases and J lost 4; bases outside the gene matches: 6.

The sample holds one count of this clone. CDR3 residues: CASSSWGTGGEKLFF. The CDR3 nucleotides read TGTGCCAGCAGCTCCTGGGGGACAGGCGGCGAAAAACTGTTTTTT. This sequence joins TRBV5-4 and TRBJ1-4, with 8 bases aligning to TRBD1. CDR3 length equals 15 residues. Trimming at V came to 3 bases and at J to 8 bases, leaving 9 bases not matched to a gene. Germline V CDR1 and CDR2: SGHNT, YYREEE (reference sequence).

The chain couples TRBV19 to TRBJ2-2; possibly TRBD2 for D (7 bases). CDR1 and CDR2 from the germline V gene are LNHDA and SQIVND (reference sequence). Between the trimmed V and J ends, which lost 6 bases and 1 base, there was a span of 15 bases. The CDR3 consists of 16 residues. The CDR3 region is CASRMEGGKNTGELFF. The DNA of the CDR3 is TGTGCCAGTAGGATGGAGGGGGGGAAGAACACCGGGGAGCTGTTTTTT.